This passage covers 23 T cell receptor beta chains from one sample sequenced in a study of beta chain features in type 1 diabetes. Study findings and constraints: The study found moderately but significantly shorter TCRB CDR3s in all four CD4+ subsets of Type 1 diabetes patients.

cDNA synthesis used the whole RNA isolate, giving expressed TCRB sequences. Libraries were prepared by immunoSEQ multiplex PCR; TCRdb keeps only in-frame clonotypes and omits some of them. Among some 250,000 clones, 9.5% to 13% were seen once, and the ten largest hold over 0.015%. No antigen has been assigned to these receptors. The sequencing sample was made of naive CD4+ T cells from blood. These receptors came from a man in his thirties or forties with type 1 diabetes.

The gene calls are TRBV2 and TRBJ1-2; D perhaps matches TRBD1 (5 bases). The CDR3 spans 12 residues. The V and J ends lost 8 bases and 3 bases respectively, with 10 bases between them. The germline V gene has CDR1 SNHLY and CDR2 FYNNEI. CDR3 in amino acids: CASGKQDYGYTF. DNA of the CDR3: TGTGCCAGCGGGAAACAGGACTATGGCTACACCTTC.

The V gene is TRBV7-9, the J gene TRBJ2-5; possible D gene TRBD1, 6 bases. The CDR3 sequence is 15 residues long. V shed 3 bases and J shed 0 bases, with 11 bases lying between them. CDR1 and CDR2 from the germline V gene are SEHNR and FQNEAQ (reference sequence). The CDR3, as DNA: TGTGCCAGCAGCTTCGGACAGTACAACCAAGAGACCCAGTACTTC. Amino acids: CASSFGQYNQETQYF.

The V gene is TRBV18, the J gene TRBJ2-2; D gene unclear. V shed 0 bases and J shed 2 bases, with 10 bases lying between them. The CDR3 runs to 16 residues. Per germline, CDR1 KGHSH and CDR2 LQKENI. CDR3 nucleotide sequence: TGTGCCAGCTCACCACCTGGGCTGGCAAACACCGGGGAGCTGTTTTTT. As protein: CASSPPGLANTGELFF.

The CDR3 spells CASSEGTGTYEQYF. Written as DNA, the CDR3 is TGTGCCAGCAGTGAGGGGACAGGGACCTACGAGCAGTACTTC. The rearrangement joins TRBV2 to TRBJ2-7; 9 bases fit TRBD1. CDR3 length: 14 amino acids. Per the germline V gene, CDR1 is SNHLY and CDR2 is FYNNEI. J gave up 2 bases and V 3 bases, and 2 bases lay outside the gene matches.

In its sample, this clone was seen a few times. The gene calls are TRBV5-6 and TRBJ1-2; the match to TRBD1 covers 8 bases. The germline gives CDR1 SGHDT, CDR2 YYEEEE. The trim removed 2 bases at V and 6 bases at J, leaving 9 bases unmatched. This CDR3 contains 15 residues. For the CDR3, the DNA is TGTGCCAGCAGCTTATGGATGGGACAGGATCATGGCTACACCTTC. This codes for CASSLWMGQDHGYTF.

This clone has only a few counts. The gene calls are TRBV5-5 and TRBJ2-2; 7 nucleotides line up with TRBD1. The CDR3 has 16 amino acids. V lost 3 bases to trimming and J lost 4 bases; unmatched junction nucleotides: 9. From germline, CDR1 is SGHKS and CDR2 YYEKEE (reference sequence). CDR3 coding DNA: TGTGCCAGCAGCTCGTCGACAGGGAGTGCCACCGGGGAGCTGTTTTTT. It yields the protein CASSSSTGSATGELFF.

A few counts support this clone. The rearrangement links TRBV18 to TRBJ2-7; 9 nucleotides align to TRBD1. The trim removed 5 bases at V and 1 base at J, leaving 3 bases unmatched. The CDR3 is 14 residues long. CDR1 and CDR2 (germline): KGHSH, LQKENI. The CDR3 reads CASSWGTGSYEQYF. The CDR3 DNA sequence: TGTGCCAGCTCATGGGGGACAGGGTCCTACGAGCAGTACTTC.

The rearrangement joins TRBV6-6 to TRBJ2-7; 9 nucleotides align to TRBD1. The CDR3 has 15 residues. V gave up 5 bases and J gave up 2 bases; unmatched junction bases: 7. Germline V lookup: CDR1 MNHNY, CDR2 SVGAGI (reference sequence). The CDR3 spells CASSTPGQGAYEQYF. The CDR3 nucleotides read TGTGCCAGCAGTACACCGGGACAGGGTGCCTACGAGCAGTACTTC.

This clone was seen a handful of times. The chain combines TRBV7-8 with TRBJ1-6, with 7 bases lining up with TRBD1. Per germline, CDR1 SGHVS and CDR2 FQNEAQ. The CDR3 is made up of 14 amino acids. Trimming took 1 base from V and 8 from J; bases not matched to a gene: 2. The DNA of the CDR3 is TGTGCCAGCAGCTTAGAGGGGGCTTATTCACCCCTCCACTTT. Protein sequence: CASSLEGAYSPLHF. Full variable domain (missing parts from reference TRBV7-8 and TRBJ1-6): GAGVSQSPRYKVAKRGQDVALRCDPISGHVSLFWYQQALGQGPEFLTYFQNEAQLDKSGLPSDRFFAERPEGSVSTLKIQRTQQEDSAVYLCASSLEGAYSPLHFGNGTRLTVT.

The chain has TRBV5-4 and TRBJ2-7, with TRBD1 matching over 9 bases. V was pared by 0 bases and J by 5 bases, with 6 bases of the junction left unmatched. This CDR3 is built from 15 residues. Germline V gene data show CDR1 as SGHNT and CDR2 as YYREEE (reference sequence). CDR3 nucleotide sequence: TGTGCCAGCAGCTTGGCCGGGACAGGGTTCCACGAGCAGTACTTC. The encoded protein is CASSLAGTGFHEQYF.

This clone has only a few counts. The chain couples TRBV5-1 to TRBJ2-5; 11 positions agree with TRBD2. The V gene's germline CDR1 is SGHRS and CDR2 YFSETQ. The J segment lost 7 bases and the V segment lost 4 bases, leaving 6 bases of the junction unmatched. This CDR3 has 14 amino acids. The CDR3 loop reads CASSPTSGVATQYF. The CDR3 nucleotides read TGCGCCAGCAGCCCGACTAGCGGGGTGGCGACCCAGTACTTC.

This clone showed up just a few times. CDR3 region: CASTTYRDGSPLHF. The CDR3 DNA is TGTGCCAGTACAACTTACAGGGACGGGTCACCCCTCCACTTT. V gene TRBV19 combines with J gene TRBJ1-6; weak D call: TRBD1 (6 bases). Germline V gene lookup returns CDR1 LNHDA and CDR2 SQIVND (reference sequence). The CDR3 is 14 amino acids. V was clipped by 7 bases and J by 10 bases, with 17 bases between them. Looking up the rest from reference TRBV19 and TRBJ1-6 gives the full variable domain: DGGITQSPKYLFRKEGQNVTLSCEQNLNHDAMYWYRQDPGQGLRLIYYSQIVNDFQKGDIAEGYSVSREKKESFPLTVTSAQKNPTAFYLCASTTYRDGSPLHFGNGTRLTVT.

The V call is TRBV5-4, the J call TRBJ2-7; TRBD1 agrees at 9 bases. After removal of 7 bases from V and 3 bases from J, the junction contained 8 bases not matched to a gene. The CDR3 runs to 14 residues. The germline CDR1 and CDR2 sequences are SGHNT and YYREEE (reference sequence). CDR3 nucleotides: TGTGCCAGCGGAAGCCGGACAGGGGACTACGAGCAGTACTTC. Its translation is CASGSRTGDYEQYF.

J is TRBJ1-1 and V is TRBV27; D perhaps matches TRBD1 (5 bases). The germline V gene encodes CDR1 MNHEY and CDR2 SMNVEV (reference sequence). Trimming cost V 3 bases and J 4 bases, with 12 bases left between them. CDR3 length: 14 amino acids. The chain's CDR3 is CASSFFGASTEAFF. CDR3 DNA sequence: TGTGCCAGCAGTTTCTTTGGGGCCAGCACTGAAGCTTTCTTT.

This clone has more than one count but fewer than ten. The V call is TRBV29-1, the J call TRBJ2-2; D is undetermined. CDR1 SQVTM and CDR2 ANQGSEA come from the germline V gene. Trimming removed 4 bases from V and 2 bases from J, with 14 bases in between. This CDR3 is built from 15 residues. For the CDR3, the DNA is TGCAGCGTTGCGTCCCCTATTGGTAACACCGGGGAGCTGTTTTTT. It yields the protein CSVASPIGNTGELFF.

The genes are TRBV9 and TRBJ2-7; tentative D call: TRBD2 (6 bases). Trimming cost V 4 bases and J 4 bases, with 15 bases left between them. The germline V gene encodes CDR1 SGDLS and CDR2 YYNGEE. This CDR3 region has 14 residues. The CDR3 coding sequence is TGTGCCAGCAGCCCGGGACTCCTTAGATACGAGCAGTACTTC. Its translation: CASSPGLLRYEQYF.

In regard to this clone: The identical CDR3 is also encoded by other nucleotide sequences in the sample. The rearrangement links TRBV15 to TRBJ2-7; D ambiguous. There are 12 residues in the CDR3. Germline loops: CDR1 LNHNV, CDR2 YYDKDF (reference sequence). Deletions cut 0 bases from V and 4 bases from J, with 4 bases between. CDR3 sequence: CATSRDSYEQYF. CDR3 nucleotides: TGTGCCACCAGCAGAGATTCGTACGAGCAGTACTTC.

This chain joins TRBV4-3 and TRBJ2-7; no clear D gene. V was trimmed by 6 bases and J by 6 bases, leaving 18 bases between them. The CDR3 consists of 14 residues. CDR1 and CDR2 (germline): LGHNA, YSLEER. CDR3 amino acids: CASSQTGGLGEQYF. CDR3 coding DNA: TGCGCCAGCAGTCAGACCGGCGGATTGGGCGAGCAGTACTTC.

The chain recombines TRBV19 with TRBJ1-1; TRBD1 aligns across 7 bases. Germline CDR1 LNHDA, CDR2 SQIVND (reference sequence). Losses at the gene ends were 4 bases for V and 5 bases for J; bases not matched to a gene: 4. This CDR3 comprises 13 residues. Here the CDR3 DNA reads TGTGCCAGTAGTACCCCGACAGGGACTGAAGCTTTCTTT. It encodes CASSTPTGTEAFF.

CDR3 bases: TGTGCCAGTAGAACGACAGTGAACTCACCCCTCCACTTT. Its protein product is CASRTTVNSPLHF. This sequence joins TRBV19 and TRBJ1-6; D is perhaps TRBD1 (5 bases). Trimming stripped 6 bases from V and 10 bases from J, with 13 bases between. Germline V gene lookup returns CDR1 LNHDA and CDR2 SQIVND (reference sequence). CDR3 length equals 13 residues.

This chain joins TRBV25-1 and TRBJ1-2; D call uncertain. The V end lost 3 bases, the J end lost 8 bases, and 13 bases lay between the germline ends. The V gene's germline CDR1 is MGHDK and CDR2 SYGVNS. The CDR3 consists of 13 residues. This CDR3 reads CASSDPNLRGYTF. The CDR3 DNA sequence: TGTGCCAGCAGTGACCCAAACCTCAGGGGCTACACCTTC.

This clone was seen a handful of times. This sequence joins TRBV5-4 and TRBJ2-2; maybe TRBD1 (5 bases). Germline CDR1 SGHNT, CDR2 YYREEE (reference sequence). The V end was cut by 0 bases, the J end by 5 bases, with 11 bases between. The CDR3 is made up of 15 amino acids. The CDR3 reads CASSLDRSRTGELFF. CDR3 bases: TGTGCCAGCAGCTTGGACAGGTCGCGGACCGGGGAGCTGTTTTTT.

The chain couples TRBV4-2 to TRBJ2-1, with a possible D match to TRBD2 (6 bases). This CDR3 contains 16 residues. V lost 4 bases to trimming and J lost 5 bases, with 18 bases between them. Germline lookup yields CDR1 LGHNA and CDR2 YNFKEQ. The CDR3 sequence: CASSRPGTATDNEQFF. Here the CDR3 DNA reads TGTGCCAGCAGCCGCCCCGGGACTGCCACTGACAATGAGCAGTTCTTC.